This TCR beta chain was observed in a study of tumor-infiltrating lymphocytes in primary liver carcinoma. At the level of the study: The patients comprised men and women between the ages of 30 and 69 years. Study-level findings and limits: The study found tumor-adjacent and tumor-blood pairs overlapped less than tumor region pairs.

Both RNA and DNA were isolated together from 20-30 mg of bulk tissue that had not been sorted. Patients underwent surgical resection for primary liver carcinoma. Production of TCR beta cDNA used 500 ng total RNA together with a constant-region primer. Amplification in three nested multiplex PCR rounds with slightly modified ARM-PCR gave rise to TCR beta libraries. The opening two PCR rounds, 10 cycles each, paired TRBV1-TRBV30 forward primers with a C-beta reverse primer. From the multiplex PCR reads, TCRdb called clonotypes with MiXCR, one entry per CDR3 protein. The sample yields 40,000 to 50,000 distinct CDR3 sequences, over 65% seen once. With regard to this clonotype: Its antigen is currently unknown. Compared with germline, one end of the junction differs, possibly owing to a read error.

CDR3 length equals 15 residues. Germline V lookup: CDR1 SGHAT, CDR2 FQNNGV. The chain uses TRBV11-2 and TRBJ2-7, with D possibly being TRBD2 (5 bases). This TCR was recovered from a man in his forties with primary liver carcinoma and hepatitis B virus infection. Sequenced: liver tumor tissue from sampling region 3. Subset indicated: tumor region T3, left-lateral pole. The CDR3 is CASTPLEAAHNEQYF. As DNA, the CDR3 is TGTGCCAGCACCCCCTTGGAAGCGGCCCACAATGAGCAGTATTTC.